The following is a TCR beta chain sequence with its context. Its antigen is still unknown. Germline V gives CDR1 SGHVS, CDR2 FQNEAQ. CDR3 length: 16 residues. J lost 2 bases, V lost 1 base, and 3 bases had no gene match. The record originates from a study of radiotherapy plus CTLA-4 blockade in lung cancer. Turning to the study itself: Patients showed objective responses in 15% to 20% of cases, and disease control was achieved by about 31%. Study-wide results and caveats: Increased serum interferon-beta after radiation also reportedly predicted response strongly. Subsequent to radiotherapy plus ipilimumab, tumor-derived TCR clones underwent expansion in blood.

The method was immunoSEQ multiplex PCR; TCRdb's version includes in-frame clones alone and lacks a portion of them. There are 100,000 to 150,000 clones in the sample; more than 80% occur only once, and 6.9% lies in the top ten. This clonotype was obtained from a human donor with non-small cell lung cancer that progressed on radiotherapy plus ipilimumab. Sequenced here: peripheral blood, sampled from a patient treated with radiotherapy plus ipilimumab. The V and J genes are TRBV7-8 and TRBJ2-7, with 12 bases fitting TRBD2. CDR3 amino acids: CASSLGLAGGTYEQYF. DNA for the CDR3: TGTGCCAGCAGCTTAGGTCTAGCGGGAGGGACCTACGAGCAGTACTTC. The full variable domain, in which reference TRBV7-8 and TRBJ2-7 provide the parts outside the CDR3, is GAGVSQSPRYKVAKRGQDVALRCDPISGHVSLFWYQQALGQGPEFLTYFQNEAQLDKSGLPSDRFFAERPEGSVSTLKIQRTQQEDSAVYLCASSLGLAGGTYEQYFGPGTRLTVT.